These T cell receptor beta chains were read from a single sample in a study of blood T cells in healthy people across ages. Via MiXCR, TCRdb re-called the 5' RACE reads, giving one row per CDR3 protein. This sample has fewer than 900,000 distinct CDR3 sequences; around 40% occur once, and the top ten carry under 25%. Sequencing input: blood. All receptors come from an older woman in good health. CDR3s include the opening cysteine and the closing phenylalanine or tryptophan. Fields, in order: V gene, D gene, clone size, J gene, CDR3 protein, CDR3 DNA. A D gene is named only where the DNA matches it firmly. Only some rows state a clone size, as once, few, many or a class for expanded clones.

TRBV29-1	TRBD1	many	TRBJ2-5	CSVVPTGGSETQYF	TGCAGCGTTGTTCCGACAGGGGGGAGCGAGACCCAGTACTTC
TRBV12-3/TRBV12-4	TRBD2	few	TRBJ2-1	CASSPGLAPWEQFF	TGTGCCAGCAGTCCGGGACTAGCGCCATGGGAGCAGTTCTTC
TRBV11-2	NA	NA	TRBJ2-7	CAGSLGRVGFYEQYF	TGTGCCGGCAGCTTAGGTAGGGTAGGGTTCTACGAGCAGTACTTC
TRBV10-3	NA	many	TRBJ2-1	CAINRDLANSEQFF	TGTGCCATTAACCGGGACCTGGCGAATAGTGAGCAGTTCTTC
TRBV9	TRBD1	NA	TRBJ2-7	CASSAGGEQCF	TGTGCCAGCAGCGCAGGGGGTGAGCAGTGCTTC
TRBV9	TRBD2	NA	TRBJ2-5	CASSVGLAGDLGTQYF	TGTGCCAGCAGCGTAGGACTAGCGGGGGACCTGGGGACCCAGTACTTC
TRBV4-1	NA	NA	TRBJ2-5	CASSQVGVEQETQYF	TGCGCCAGCAGCCAAGTGGGGGTGGAGCAAGAGACCCAGTACTTC
TRBV7-9	NA	NA	TRBJ1-6	CASSLNPRGNHSPLHF	TGTGCCAGCAGCTTAAACCCGAGGGGAAACCATTCACCCCTCCACTTT
TRBV6-5	NA	NA	TRBJ1-6	CASSYSIPGAPDSPLHF	TGTGCCAGCAGTTACTCGATCCCGGGGGCGCCGGATTCACCCCTCCACTTT
TRBV7-8	NA	NA	TRBJ2-1	CASSSVRLRGSYNEQFF	TGTGCCAGCAGCTCCGTTCGGCTTAGGGGGTCCTACAATGAGCAGTTCTTC
TRBV4-3	TRBD2	NA	TRBJ2-1	CASSLGLAGVVGNNEQFF	TGCGCCAGCAGCCTGGGACTAGCGGGAGTAGTAGGGAACAATGAGCAGTTCTTC
TRBV7-3	NA	NA	TRBJ2-3	CASRLGPEDTQYF	TGTGCCAGCAGATTAGGGCCTGAAGATACGCAGTATTTT
TRBV27	NA	few	TRBJ1-6	CASGHAGNSPLHF	TGTGCCAGCGGACATGCCGGGAATTCACCCCTCCACTTT
TRBV4-3	NA	NA	TRBJ2-3	CASSQSFFVADPSTDTQYF	TGCGCCAGCAGCCAATCTTTTTTCGTGGCGGACCCTAGCACAGATACGCAGTATTTT
TRBV6-5	NA	NA	TRBJ1-1	CASSYVSGVKTEAFF	TGTGCCAGCAGTTACGTGTCCGGGGTTAAAACTGAAGCTTTCTTT
TRBV20-1	NA	NA	TRBJ1-2	CSVGHTYGYTF	TGCAGTGTTGGACATACTTATGGCTACACCTTC
TRBV27	NA	NA	TRBJ2-7	CASSHQPQGTYEQYF	TGTGCCAGCAGTCACCAACCCCAGGGAACCTACGAGCAGTACTTC
TRBV12-3/TRBV12-4	NA	NA	TRBJ2-4	CASSPAGTKNIQYF	TGTGCCAGCAGTCCCGCAGGGACCAAAAACATTCAGTACTTC
TRBV7-9	TRBD2	few	TRBJ2-5	CASTPGLAGEETQYF	TGTGCCAGCACCCCTGGACTAGCGGGGGAAGAGACCCAGTACTTC
TRBV27	TRBD1	NA	TRBJ1-2	CASRRQGAFYGYTF	TGTGCCAGCCGTAGACAGGGGGCTTTCTATGGCTACACCTTC
TRBV19	TRBD1	NA	TRBJ1-2	CASSPPGTGQYVYTF	TGTGCCAGTAGTCCGCCCGGGACAGGGCAATACGTCTACACCTTC
TRBV7-9	TRBD1	NA	TRBJ1-6	CASQGTGNSPLHF	TGTGCCAGCCAAGGGACAGGAAATTCACCCCTCCACTTT
TRBV29-1	NA	many	TRBJ2-3	CSVERSLTDTQYF	TGCAGCGTTGAACGGAGTCTCACAGATACGCAGTATTTT
TRBV10-3	TRBD1	many	TRBJ2-3	CAIRGQGGEEGTQYF	TGTGCCATCCGTGGACAGGGCGGGGAGGAGGGTACGCAGTATTTT
TRBV4-1	TRBD2	NA	TRBJ2-3	CASSRELAGAITDTQYF	TGCGCCAGCAGCCGGGAACTAGCGGGGGCCATCACAGATACGCAGTATTTT
TRBV29-1	TRBD1	NA	TRBJ1-2	CSVEGGETGAYTYGYTF	TGCAGCGTTGAGGGGGGCGAGACAGGGGCTTACACGTATGGCTACACCTTC
TRBV5-1	NA	few	TRBJ1-1	CASPKKGDTEAFF	TGCGCCAGCCCCAAAAAGGGAGACACTGAAGCTTTCTTT
TRBV10-3	TRBD2	NA	TRBJ2-5	CAISTSGAYQETQYF	TGTGCCATCAGTACTAGCGGGGCGTACCAAGAGACCCAGTACTTC
TRBV20-1	NA	NA	TRBJ2-3	CSARDGSGTGTDTQYF	TGCAGTGCTAGAGATGGATCCGGGACGGGCACAGATACGCAGTATTTT
TRBV20-1	NA	few	TRBJ2-1	CSARAGTTYNEQFF	TGCAGTGCTAGAGCCGGGACAACCTACAATGAGCAGTTCTTC
TRBV20-1	NA	many	TRBJ2-3	CSASVGTDTQYF	TGCAGTGCTAGTGTTGGCACAGATACGCAGTATTTT
TRBV9	TRBD2	NA	TRBJ2-5	CASSSPTGTSLLNEQYF	TGTGCCAGCAGCTCCCCGACCGGGACTAGCCTTCTCAATGAGCAGTACTTC
TRBV20-1	TRBD2	NA	TRBJ2-7	CSARRSPGGAYEQYF	TGCAGTGCTAGGAGGAGCCCGGGGGGTGCCTACGAGCAGTACTTC
TRBV18	TRBD2	NA	TRBJ2-1	CASSPGLAGVNGVQFF	TGTGCCAGCTCACCGGGACTAGCGGGAGTTAATGGCGTGCAGTTCTTC
TRBV20-1	TRBD2	NA	TRBJ2-3	CSASDATSGRIDTQYF	TGCAGTGCTAGTGATGCAACTAGCGGGAGAATAGATACGCAGTATTTT
TRBV30	TRBD1	NA	TRBJ2-1	CAWSVQGVITNEQFF	TGTGCCTGGAGTGTACAGGGGGTTATTACAAATGAGCAGTTCTTC
TRBV10-3	NA	NA	TRBJ2-2	CAIGSRGANTGELFF	TGTGCCATCGGGTCACGAGGCGCGAACACCGGGGAGCTGTTTTTT
TRBV2	NA	NA	TRBJ1-5	CASDQGPNQPQHF	TGTGCCAGCGACCAGGGCCCCAATCAGCCCCAGCATTTT
TRBV20-1	TRBD1	NA	TRBJ1-5	CSAINYDRAGSINQPQHF	TGCAGTGCTATTAACTACGACAGGGCGGGGTCGATCAATCAGCCCCAGCATTTT
TRBV3-1	NA	many	TRBJ1-1	CASSQTGNTEAFF	TGTGCCAGCAGCCAAACAGGGAACACTGAAGCTTTCTTT
TRBV29-1	TRBD1	many	TRBJ2-4	CSVGQGEDIQYF	TGCAGCGTCGGACAGGGGGAAGACATTCAGTACTTC
TRBV20-1	NA	few	TRBJ1-2	CSARTDGGYTF	TGCAGTGCTAGAACGGATGGGGGCTACACCTTC
TRBV9	TRBD2	NA	TRBJ2-1	CASGLSGTIQHNEQFF	TGTGCCAGCGGGCTATCCGGGACTATTCAACACAATGAGCAGTTCTTC
TRBV4-3	NA	many	TRBJ2-6	CASSQAADSPFSGANVLTF	TGCGCCAGCAGCCAAGCGGCAGACAGTCCCTTCTCTGGGGCCAACGTCCTGACTTTC
TRBV12-3/TRBV12-4	TRBD1	few	TRBJ1-2	CASRSGQGLLYGYTF	TGTGCCAGCAGGTCGGGACAGGGCCTTCTTTATGGCTACACCTTC
TRBV12-3/TRBV12-4	NA	few	TRBJ2-3	CASSPRGSLPDTQYF	TGTGCCAGCAGCCCCCGTGGCAGTCTACCAGATACGCAGTATTTT
TRBV7-9	NA	NA	TRBJ2-7	CASSFRGPEQYF	TGTGCCAGCAGCTTTCGAGGGCCCGAGCAGTACTTC